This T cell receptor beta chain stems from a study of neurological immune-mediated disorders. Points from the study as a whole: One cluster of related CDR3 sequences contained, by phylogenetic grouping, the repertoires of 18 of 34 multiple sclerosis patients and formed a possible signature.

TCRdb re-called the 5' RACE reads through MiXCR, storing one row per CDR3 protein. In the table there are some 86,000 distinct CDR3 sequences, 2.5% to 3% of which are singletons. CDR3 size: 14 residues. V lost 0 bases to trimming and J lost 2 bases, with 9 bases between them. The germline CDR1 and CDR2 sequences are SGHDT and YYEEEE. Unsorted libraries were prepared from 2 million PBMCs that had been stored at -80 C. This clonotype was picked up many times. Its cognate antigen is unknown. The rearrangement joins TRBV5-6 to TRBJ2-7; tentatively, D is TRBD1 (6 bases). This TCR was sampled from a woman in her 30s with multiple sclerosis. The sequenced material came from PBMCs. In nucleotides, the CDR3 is TGTGCCAGCAGCTTGGGGACAGAGACCTACGAGCAGTACTTC. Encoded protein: CASSLGTETYEQYF.